This T cell receptor beta chain was identified during a study of blood T cell repertoires in COVID-19. Authors' data handling: By means of reference gene primer amplification, nucleated cell counts were estimated. Profiled with immunoSEQ multiplex PCR; TCRdb holds only in-frame clones, not every one. From that table come the V and J calls and clone size; the DNA was used to work out D and trimming. The table has about 190,000 clones, about 81% seen once; the top ten hold approximately 12%. While infection was still active, Seattle patients were enrolled and then followed longitudinally. Germline V gene sequence: CDR1 SGHKS, CDR2 YYEKEE (reference sequence). Trimming took 4 bases from V and 6 from J, leaving 17 bases between them. The CDR3 contains 15 residues.

This chain connects TRBV5-5 to TRBJ2-1, with D possibly matching TRBD1 (6 bases). Sequences were obtained from peripheral blood. The clonotype was recovered from an elderly woman with COVID-19, enrolled during active disease. The CDR3 here is CASSTGTFEGNEQFF. For the CDR3, the DNA is TGTGCCAGCAGCACCGGGACATTTGAGGGCAATGAGCAGTTCTTC.